Following are 13 T cell receptor beta chains from one sample sequenced in a study of monozygotic twins with inflammatory bowel disease. One entry per CDR3 protein, without DNA, is what TCRdb gives after re-calling the 5' RACE reads. The sample data list around 210,000 distinct CDR3 sequences. Sequences were obtained from blood. The receptor set was obtained from a human donor with ulcerative colitis or Crohn's disease, or a healthy co-twin of an affected twin (not recorded which).

The rearrangement uses TRBV5-1 and TRBJ1-1; TCRdb selects TRBD1, and the lack of DNA leaves this call unchecked. Per the germline V gene, CDR1 is SGHRS and CDR2 is YFSETQ. The length of the CDR3 is 15 residues. CDR3 amino acids: CASSFGQGLLTEAFF.

The chain links TRBV29-1 to TRBJ1-1; TCRdb's assignment of TRBD1 cannot be checked, as there is no DNA. The germline V gene encodes CDR1 SQVTM and CDR2 ANQGSEA. This CDR3 spans 14 amino acids. CDR3 in amino acids: CSVDPRTGRTEAFF. The full variable domain, in which reference TRBV29-1 and TRBJ1-1 provide the parts outside the CDR3, is SAVISQKPSRDICQRGTSLTIQCQVDSQVTMMFWYRQQPGQSLTLIATANQGSEATYESGFVIDKFPISRPNLTFSTLTVSNMSPEDSSIYLCSVDPRTGRTEAFFGQGTRLTVV.

V usage is TRBV6-1 and J usage is TRBJ2-1; lacking DNA, the TRBD1 call made by TCRdb goes unchecked. The CDR3 covers 14 residues. Germline values: CDR1 MNHNS, CDR2 SASEGT. CDR3 sequence reads: CASSWDRGSNEQFF.

This chain links TRBV5-1 with TRBJ2-1. Germline CDR1 reads SGHRS; CDR2 reads YFSETQ. The CDR3 spans 13 residues. CDR3 sequence: CASSLNPDGEQFF.

The chain joins TRBV28 to TRBJ2-1; as DNA is missing, the TRBD1 call by TCRdb cannot be tested. Germline values: CDR1 MDHEN, CDR2 SYDVKM. There are 15 residues in the CDR3. CDR3 residues: CASGRVGYSYNEQFF.

This chain connects TRBV11-3 to TRBJ2-2. CDR1 SGHNT and CDR2 YENEEA come from the germline V gene. The CDR3 has 13 residues. CDR3 residues: CASSFGRTGELFF.

The chain combines TRBV5-1 with TRBJ1-4; TCRdb lists TRBD1, though no DNA is available to test this call. CDR3 length: 14 amino acids. From germline, CDR1 is SGHRS and CDR2 YFSETQ. This CDR3 reads CASSLEGTGEKLFF.

The CDR3 protein is CASSWSSRADTQYF. The V gene is TRBV5-1, the J gene TRBJ2-3. The CDR3 spans 14 residues. Germline V gene sequence: CDR1 SGHRS, CDR2 YFSETQ.

J is TRBJ1-5 and V is TRBV18; the TCRdb call, TRBD1, lacks DNA for checking. The CDR3 sequence is 16 residues long. CDR1 is KGHSH, CDR2 LQKENI, per germline. The CDR3 spells CASSPGQGTSNQPQHF.

V gene TRBV7-6 combines with J gene TRBJ2-7; TCRdb outputs TRBD2, but without DNA this stays unchecked. Germline lookup yields CDR1 SGHVS and CDR2 FNYEAQ. CDR3 length: 14 residues. This CDR3 is CASSTPAGEDEQYF.

V usage is TRBV4-3 and J usage is TRBJ1-1; the TCRdb D gene call, TRBD1, has no DNA to confirm it. CDR1 LGHNA and CDR2 YSLEER come from the germline V gene. The CDR3 contains 18 residues. CDR3 in amino acids: CASSLKVPRPGGDTEAFF.

This chain uses TRBV29-1 with TRBJ1-5. Germline loops: CDR1 SQVTM, CDR2 ANQGSEA. This CDR3 contains 13 residues. The CDR3 sequence: CSVTSDGNQPQHF.

The V gene is TRBV6-5, the J gene TRBJ2-1. This CDR3 region has 14 residues. The V gene's germline CDR1 is MNHEY and CDR2 SVGAGI. This chain's CDR3 is CASSFHRSYNEQFF.